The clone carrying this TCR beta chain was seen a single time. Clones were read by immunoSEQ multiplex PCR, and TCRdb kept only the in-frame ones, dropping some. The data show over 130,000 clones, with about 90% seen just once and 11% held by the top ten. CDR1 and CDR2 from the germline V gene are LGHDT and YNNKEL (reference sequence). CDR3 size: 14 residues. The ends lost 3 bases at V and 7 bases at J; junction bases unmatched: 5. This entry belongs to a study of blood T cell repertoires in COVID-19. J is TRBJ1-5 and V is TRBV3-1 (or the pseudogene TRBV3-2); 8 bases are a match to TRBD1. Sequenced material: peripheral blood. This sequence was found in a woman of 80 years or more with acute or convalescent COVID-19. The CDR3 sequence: CASSHPGQGQPQHF. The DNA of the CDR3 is TGTGCCAGCAGCCATCCCGGACAGGGACAGCCCCAGCATTTT.